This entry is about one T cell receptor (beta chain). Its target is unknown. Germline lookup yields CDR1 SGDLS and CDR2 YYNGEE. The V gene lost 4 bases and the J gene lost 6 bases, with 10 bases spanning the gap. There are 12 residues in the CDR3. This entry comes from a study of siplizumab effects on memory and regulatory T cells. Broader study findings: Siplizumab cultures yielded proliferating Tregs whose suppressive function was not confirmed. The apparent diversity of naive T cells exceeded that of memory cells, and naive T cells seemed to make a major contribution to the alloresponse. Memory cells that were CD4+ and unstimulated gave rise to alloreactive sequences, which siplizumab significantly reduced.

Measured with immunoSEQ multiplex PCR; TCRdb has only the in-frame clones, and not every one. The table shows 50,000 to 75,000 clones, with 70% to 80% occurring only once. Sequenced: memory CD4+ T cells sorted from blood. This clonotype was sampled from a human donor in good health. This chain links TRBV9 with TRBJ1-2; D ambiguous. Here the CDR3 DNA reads TGTGCCAGCAGCTCGCGCGCGGATGGCTACACCTTC. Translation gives CASSSRADGYTF.